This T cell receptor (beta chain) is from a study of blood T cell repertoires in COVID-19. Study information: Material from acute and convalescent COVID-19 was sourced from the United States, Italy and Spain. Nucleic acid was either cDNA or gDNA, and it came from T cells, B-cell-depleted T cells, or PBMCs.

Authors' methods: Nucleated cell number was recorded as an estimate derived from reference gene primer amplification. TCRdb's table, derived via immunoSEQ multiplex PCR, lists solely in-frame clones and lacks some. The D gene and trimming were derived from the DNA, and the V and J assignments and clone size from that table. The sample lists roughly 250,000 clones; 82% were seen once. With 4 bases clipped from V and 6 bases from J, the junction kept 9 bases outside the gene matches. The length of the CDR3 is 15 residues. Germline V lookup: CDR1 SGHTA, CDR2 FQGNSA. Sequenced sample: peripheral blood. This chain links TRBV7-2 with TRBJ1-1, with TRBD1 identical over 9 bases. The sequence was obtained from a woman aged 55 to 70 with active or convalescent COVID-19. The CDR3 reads CASSSRSGQGAEAFF. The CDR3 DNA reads TGTGCCAGCAGCTCACGGTCGGGACAGGGCGCTGAAGCTTTCTTT.